The 11 T cell receptor beta chains below were found in one sample sequenced in a study of blood T cell repertoires in COVID-19. Profiled with immunoSEQ multiplex PCR; TCRdb holds only in-frame clones, not every one. This sample has approximately 270,000 clones, with 75% to 90% found just once. What was sequenced was peripheral blood. Receptors originate from a middle-aged man with acute or convalescent COVID-19.

The gene calls are TRBV19 and TRBJ2-4; TRBD1 might be the D (6 bases). This CDR3 region has 15 residues. Trimming pared 1 base from V and 3 bases from J, leaving 10 bases between. Germline-derived CDR1 and CDR2 are LNHDA and SQIVND (reference sequence). CDR3 nucleotides: TGTGCCAGTAGTATAGGTGGGGGCGGCAAAAACATTCAGTACTTC. It encodes CASSIGGGGKNIQYF. The full variable domain, with the rest looked up from reference TRBV19 and TRBJ2-4, is DGGITQSPKYLFRKEGQNVTLSCEQNLNHDAMYWYRQDPGQGLRLIYYSQIVNDFQKGDIAEGYSVSREKKESFPLTVTSAQKNPTAFYLCASSIGGGGKNIQYFGAGTRLSVL.

This rearrangement joins TRBV27 to TRBJ2-4; 8 bases agree with TRBD2. The CDR3 is made up of 16 amino acids. Germline V gene lookup returns CDR1 MNHEY and CDR2 SMNVEV (reference sequence). V lost 4 bases and J lost 6; bases outside the gene matches: 11. The CDR3 loop is CASSSSGGRVGNIQYF. In DNA, the CDR3 is TGTGCCAGCAGTTCCTCGGGGGGGCGGGTCGGAAACATTCAGTACTTC.

The gene calls are TRBV7-3 and TRBJ2-2; D is perhaps TRBD1 (6 bases). Per the germline V gene, CDR1 is SGHTA and CDR2 is FQGTGA. The V and J ends lost 5 bases and 5 bases respectively, with 12 bases between them. This CDR3 region has 14 residues. CDR3 sequence (DNA): TGTGCCAGCAGCCCCGGGACAAATACCGGGGAGCTGTTTTTT. Protein sequence: CASSPGTNTGELFF.

The rearrangement links TRBV19 to TRBJ2-2; D unclear. The germline V and J ends were trimmed by 7 bases and 2 bases, with 14 bases remaining between them. This CDR3 spans 15 amino acids. Germline V gene lookup returns CDR1 LNHDA and CDR2 SQIVND (reference sequence). In DNA, the CDR3 is TGTGCCAGTATGAAACGAGACAAAAACACCGGGGAGCTGTTTTTT. Translation gives CASMKRDKNTGELFF. Variable domain in full (rest from reference TRBV19 and TRBJ2-2): DGGITQSPKYLFRKEGQNVTLSCEQNLNHDAMYWYRQDPGQGLRLIYYSQIVNDFQKGDIAEGYSVSREKKESFPLTVTSAQKNPTAFYLCASMKRDKNTGELFFGEGSRLTVL.

The V gene is TRBV9, the J gene TRBJ2-7; TRBD2 agrees at 8 bases. V was clipped by 0 bases and J by 4 bases; unmatched bases: 6. Per the germline V gene, CDR1 is SGDLS and CDR2 is YYNGEE. The length of the CDR3 is 15 residues. CDR3 residues: CASSVAPGGGYEQYF. The CDR3 DNA is TGTGCCAGCAGCGTAGCCCCCGGGGGGGGGTACGAGCAGTACTTC. The whole variable domain, remainder taken from reference TRBV9 and TRBJ2-7, is DSGVTQTPKHLITATGQRVTLRCSPRSGDLSVYWYQQSLDQGLQFLIQYYNGEERAKGNILERFSAQQFPDLHSELNLSSLELGDSALYFCASSVAPGGGYEQYFGPGTRLTVT.

This chain joins TRBV12-5 and TRBJ1-2, with a weak D call TRBD1 (6 bases). V lost 3 bases, J lost 3 bases, and 20 bases lay in between. The CDR3 spans 17 residues. Germline CDR1 LGHNT, CDR2 FRNRAP. The CDR3 reads CASGFRIGGHLDYGYTF. Here the CDR3 DNA reads TGTGCTAGTGGTTTCAGGATCGGGGGGCATCTCGACTATGGCTACACCTTC.

In the case of this clone: Other DNA sequences in this sample translate to the same CDR3. CDR3 DNA sequence: TGTGCCAGCAGCCAAGGGGGGAACACTGAAGCTTTCTTT. It yields the protein CASSQGGNTEAFF. This rearrangement joins TRBV7-3 to TRBJ1-1; D may be TRBD1 (6 bases). V was cut by 5 bases and J by 1 base, with 8 bases left in between. CDR1 and CDR2 from the germline V gene are SGHTA and FQGTGA. CDR3 length: 13 residues.

V is TRBV5-1 and J is TRBJ2-2; 9 bases fit TRBD1. The germline V gene encodes CDR1 SGHRS and CDR2 YFSETQ. This CDR3 has 16 residues. The J segment lost 1 base and the V segment lost 4 bases, leaving 5 bases of the junction unmatched. The DNA of the CDR3 is TGCGCCAGCAGCCCACCGGGACAGGGGAACACCGGGGAGCTGTTTTTT. Its translation is CASSPPGQGNTGELFF. Variable domain in full (rest from reference TRBV5-1 and TRBJ2-2): KAGVTQTPRYLIKTRGQQVTLSCSPISGHRSVSWYQQTPGQGLQFLFEYFSETQRNKGNFPGRFSGRQFSNSRSEMNVSTLELGDSALYLCASSPPGQGNTGELFFGEGSRLTVL.

The V call is TRBV7-8, the J call TRBJ1-5; 11 bases are a match to TRBD1. Trimming took 5 bases from V and 0 from J; bases not matched to a gene: 9. This CDR3 region has 18 residues. CDR1 SGHVS and CDR2 FQNEAQ come from the germline V gene. CDR3 region: CASSRGQGAAGSNQPQHF. CDR3 DNA: TGTGCCAGCAGCCGAGGACAGGGGGCGGCGGGTAGCAATCAGCCCCAGCATTTT.

The chain carries TRBV12-3 or TRBV12-4 and TRBJ2-7; D gene ambiguous. V was cut by 8 bases and J by 1 base, with 6 bases left in between. The CDR3 spans 11 residues. The chain's CDR3 is CASGVSYEQYF. The CDR3 region has the DNA TGTGCCAGCGGAGTTTCCTACGAGCAGTACTTC.

The genes are TRBV6-5 and TRBJ2-1; 10 positions agree with TRBD2. J gave up 8 bases and V 7 bases, and 8 bases lay outside the gene matches. There are 14 residues in the CDR3. The germline V gene has CDR1 MNHEY and CDR2 SVGAGI. The CDR3: CASILAGGRDEQFF. The CDR3 region has the DNA TGTGCCAGCATTTTAGCGGGGGGAAGGGATGAGCAGTTCTTC.